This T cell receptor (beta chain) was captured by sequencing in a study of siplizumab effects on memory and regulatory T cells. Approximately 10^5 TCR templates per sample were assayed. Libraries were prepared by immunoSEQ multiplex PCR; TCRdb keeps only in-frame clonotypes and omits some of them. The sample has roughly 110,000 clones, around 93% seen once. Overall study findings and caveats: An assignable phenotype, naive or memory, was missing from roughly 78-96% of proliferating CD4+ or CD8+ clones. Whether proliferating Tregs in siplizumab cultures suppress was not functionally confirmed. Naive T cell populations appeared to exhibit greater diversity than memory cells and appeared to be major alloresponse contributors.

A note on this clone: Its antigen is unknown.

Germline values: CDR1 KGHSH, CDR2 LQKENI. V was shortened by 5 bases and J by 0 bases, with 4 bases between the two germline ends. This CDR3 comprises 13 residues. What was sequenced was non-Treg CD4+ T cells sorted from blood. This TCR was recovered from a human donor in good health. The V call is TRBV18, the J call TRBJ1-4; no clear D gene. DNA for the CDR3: TGTGCCAGCTCAAGCCCAACTAATGAAAAACTGTTTTTT. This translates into CASSSPTNEKLFF.